This T cell receptor beta chain was documented in a study of cytomegalovirus exposure and HLA in healthy donors. The length of the CDR3 is 16 residues. Germline V gives CDR1 SSHAT, CDR2 FNYEAQ (reference sequence). It was with 60 Vbeta and 13 Jbeta primers that the PCR ran. Assay used: immunoSEQ multiplex PCR; TCRdb lists only in-frame clones, some missing. This sample has approximately 150,000 clones; approximately 70% occur once, and the top ten carry 4.7%. A few counts support this clone. At one of its ends the junction is not consistent with the germline gene, which may arise from a read error. The clonotype was recovered from a man aged 18 to 30 in good health and CMV-seropositive. The sequencing sample was made of PBMCs. This chain links TRBV7-7 with TRBJ2-5, with 14 bases fitting TRBD2. The CDR3 DNA reads as TGTGCTAGCAGCCTGGGACTAGCGGGAGTACAAGAGACCCAGTACTTC. Translating it yields CASSLGLAGVQETQYF.